The present TCR beta chain was sequenced within a study of PD-1 blockade in classical Hodgkin lymphoma. CDR1 and CDR2 (germline): SGHAT, FQNNGV. The CDR3 covers 16 residues. V dropped 5 bases and J dropped 2; count of bases not matched to a gene: 7. Autologous stem cell transplantation was followed by relapse in every patient, and brentuximab vedotin exposure varied. Method: immunoSEQ multiplex PCR; TCRdb's copy keeps in-frame clones and lacks some. The sample lists 25,000 to 30,000 clones; over 65% were seen once. This receptor was identified in a human donor with classical Hodgkin lymphoma. Specimen: peripheral blood mononuclear cells (PBMCs), collected before the second cycle of nivolumab. The V call is TRBV11-2, the J call TRBJ2-5; 11 bases line up with TRBD2. The CDR3 is CASSPAGTSGQETQYF. CDR3 DNA sequence: TGTGCCAGCAGCCCCGCCGGGACTAGCGGACAAGAGACCCAGTACTTC.